This is a list of T cell receptor beta chains from one sample in a study of T cells in Graves' hyperthyroidism and ophthalmopathy. TCRdb reanalysed the multiplex PCR reads using MiXCR and keeps one entry per CDR3 protein. In the table there are 500,000 to 750,000 distinct CDR3 sequences, around a sixth of which are singletons. The sequenced sample consisted of blood. These receptors were collected from a woman in her 30s with Graves' hyperthyroidism. Both conserved end residues are part of each CDR3.

V gene: TRBV15
J gene: TRBJ2-1
CDR3 protein: CATSRDRTAQFF

V gene: TRBV2
J gene: TRBJ2-3
CDR3 protein: CASTRADTQYF

V gene: TRBV19
J gene: TRBJ1-5
CDR3 protein: CASSIDRDGLQPQHF

V gene: TRBV6-2/TRBV6-3
J gene: TRBJ2-7
CDR3 protein: CASSHGISYEQYF

V gene: TRBV7-8
J gene: TRBJ2-7
CDR3 protein: CASSLSLAGGYEQYF

V gene: TRBV3-1
J gene: TRBJ1-2
CDR3 protein: CASSQDWKDTGQATYGYTF

V gene: TRBV6-1
J gene: TRBJ2-2
CDR3 protein: CASGLRKGANTGELFF

V gene: TRBV30
J gene: TRBJ2-6
CDR3 protein: CAWSLTGLGANVLTF

V gene: TRBV19
J gene: TRBJ1-2
CDR3 protein: CASSQGSPYGYTF

V gene: TRBV6-1
J gene: TRBJ1-3
CDR3 protein: CASSERQGPGNTIYF

V gene: TRBV7-6
J gene: TRBJ2-1
CDR3 protein: CASSLDGKNEQFF

V gene: TRBV29-1
J gene: TRBJ1-1
CDR3 protein: CSAERQGDTEAFF

V gene: TRBV7-2
J gene: TRBJ2-5
CDR3 protein: CASSLGPGQGQETQYF

V gene: TRBV19
J gene: TRBJ2-1
CDR3 protein: CASSRDIYNEQFF

V gene: TRBV3-1
J gene: TRBJ2-3
CDR3 protein: CASTRLGDTQYF

V gene: TRBV11-2
J gene: TRBJ2-2
CDR3 protein: CASSLVWGGELFF

V gene: TRBV20-1
J gene: TRBJ1-2
CDR3 protein: CSARTTGEGYTF

V gene: TRBV12-3/TRBV12-4
J gene: TRBJ1-2
CDR3 protein: CASSFTGPWFGYTF

V gene: TRBV6-2/TRBV6-3
J gene: TRBJ2-3
CDR3 protein: CASSYGLTSGVTDTQYF

V gene: TRBV20-1
J gene: TRBJ2-1
CDR3 protein: CSARGGGGVRANYEQFF

V gene: TRBV7-3
J gene: TRBJ2-2
CDR3 protein: CASSRTTNTGELFF

V gene: TRBV27
J gene: TRBJ2-7
CDR3 protein: CASSPKPVGQGAFYEQYF

V gene: TRBV27
J gene: TRBJ2-2
CDR3 protein: CASIRSRNTGELFF

V gene: TRBV6-2/TRBV6-3
J gene: TRBJ2-7
CDR3 protein: CASSDPGGDSYEQYF